This T cell receptor (beta chain) was found in a study of cytomegalovirus exposure and HLA in healthy donors. Study as a whole: The platform used for the 120 or so validation repertoires matched that of the 666 first-cohort repertoires, a later analysis reported. Study results and caveats: Many donors shared some public TCRs, even though most TCR sequences were rare. The classifier was said to identify cytomegalovirus status with high specificity and sensitivity.

Germline V gives CDR1 GTSNPN, CDR2 SVGIG (reference sequence). The CDR3 is 13 amino acids. Trimming stripped 4 bases from V and 5 bases from J, with 15 bases between. Clones were sequenced by immunoSEQ multiplex PCR, and TCRdb holds only the in-frame ones, with some missing. Of under 75,000 clones listed, around 92% are singletons. To note about this clone: Its target is not known.

Material: PBMCs. This receptor was identified in a man younger than 35 in good health and CMV-seropositive. This chain links TRBV30 with TRBJ2-7, with no clear D. The CDR3: CAWTPGVKDEQYF. The CDR3 region has the DNA TGTGCCTGGACTCCGGGTGTCAAAGACGAGCAGTACTTC.